A selection of T cell receptor beta chains follows, all from one sample in a study of spatial heterogeneity in lung cancer. One entry per CDR3 protein results from TCRdb running MiXCR on the 5' RACE reads. The sample has roughly 2,000 distinct CDR3 sequences; approximately 8.9% are singletons. Source: lung tumor tissue, taken at surgery. These receptors were obtained from a male donor with early-stage non-small cell lung cancer. CDR3s include the opening cysteine and the closing phenylalanine or tryptophan. Each record gives: CDR3 protein, CDR3 DNA, D gene, V gene, clone size, J gene. The D gene is left open where the match is weak. Clone size appears in some rows only: once, few, many, or a class for an expanded clone.

CASSQVWTGGHQPQHF | TGCGCCAGCAGCCAAGTATGGACAGGAGGACATCAGCCCCAGCATTTT | TRBD1 | TRBV4-1 | medium-sized | TRBJ1-5
CATRTGNHWPEQFF | TGTGCCACCAGAACCGGGAACCACTGGCCTGAGCAGTTCTTC | - | TRBV24-1 | - | TRBJ2-1
CASSPAETQYF | TGTGCCAGCAGCCCCGCAGAGACCCAGTACTTC | - | TRBV7-2 | - | TRBJ2-5
CASSQETGVQTQYF | TGCGCCAGCAGCCAAGAGACGGGAGTACAGACCCAGTACTTC | - | TRBV4-3 | many | TRBJ2-5
CASSWTDTQYF | TGTGCCAGCAGCTGGACAGATACGCAGTATTTT | - | TRBV7-9 | medium-sized | TRBJ2-3
CASSGQGYEQFF | TGCGCCAGCTCCGGGCAGGGGTATGAGCAGTTCTTC | - | TRBV4-1 | hyperexpanded | TRBJ2-1
CASTQGYSYPYNEQFF | TGTGCCAGCACCCAAGGTTACTCTTACCCCTACAATGAGCAGTTCTTC | - | TRBV6-2/TRBV6-3 | large | TRBJ2-1
CSVEAPAGISGEQYF | TGCAGCGTTGAAGCCCCAGCGGGGATTTCTGGCGAGCAGTACTTC | TRBD2 | TRBV29-1 | medium-sized | TRBJ2-7
CASSLDPNPGYEQYF | TGTGCCAGCAGCTTAGACCCTAACCCCGGGTACGAGCAGTACTTC | - | TRBV7-2 | - | TRBJ2-7
CSATPGLDTQYF | TGCAGTGCCACCCCCGGGTTGGATACGCAGTATTTT | - | TRBV20-1 | few | TRBJ2-3
CASRGGETYEQYF | TGTGCCAGCAGAGGCGGAGAGACCTACGAGCAGTACTTC | - | TRBV27 | medium-sized | TRBJ2-7
CASSPDGMYEQYF | TGTGCCAGCAGCCCCGACGGGATGTACGAGCAGTACTTC | - | TRBV6-5 | few | TRBJ2-7
CSARDRTTGKDTGELFF | TGCAGTGCTAGAGACCGGACTACCGGGAAAGACACCGGGGAGCTGTTTTTT | - | TRBV20-1 | - | TRBJ2-2
CASSLGPRDEQYF | TGTGCCAGCAGCTTAGGACCGAGGGACGAGCAGTACTTC | - | TRBV7-9 | - | TRBJ2-7
CASSVFSGAEAFF | TGTGCCAGCAGTGTCTTTTCTGGAGCTGAAGCTTTCTTT | - | TRBV6-5 | - | TRBJ1-1
CSAQGAANEKLFF | TGCAGTGCTCAGGGGGCAGCTAATGAAAAACTGTTTTTT | TRBD1 | TRBV20-1 | medium-sized | TRBJ1-4
CASSWRRYNSPLHF | TGTGCCAGCAGCTGGAGGCGGTATAATTCACCCCTCCACTTT | - | TRBV5-5 | medium-sized | TRBJ1-6
CASRRQGAVTEAFF | TGCGCCAGCAGACGACAGGGTGCGGTCACTGAAGCTTTCTTT | TRBD1 | TRBV5-1 | few | TRBJ1-1
CASSRQTSNEKLFF | TGTGCCAGCAGTAGACAGACATCTAATGAAAAACTGTTTTTT | - | TRBV6-1 | medium-sized | TRBJ1-4
CATSTTRDASSGANVLTF | TGTGCCACCAGCACCACCCGGGACGCCAGCTCTGGGGCCAACGTCCTGACTTTC | - | TRBV24-1 | medium-sized | TRBJ2-6
CASRGSGVDLYEQYF | TGTGCCAGCAGAGGCTCCGGGGTGGACCTTTACGAGCAGTACTTC | - | TRBV28 | medium-sized | TRBJ2-7
CASSSGTSGRYEQYF | TGCGCCAGCAGCTCCGGGACTTCGGGCCGCTACGAGCAGTACTTC | - | TRBV5-1 | medium-sized | TRBJ2-7